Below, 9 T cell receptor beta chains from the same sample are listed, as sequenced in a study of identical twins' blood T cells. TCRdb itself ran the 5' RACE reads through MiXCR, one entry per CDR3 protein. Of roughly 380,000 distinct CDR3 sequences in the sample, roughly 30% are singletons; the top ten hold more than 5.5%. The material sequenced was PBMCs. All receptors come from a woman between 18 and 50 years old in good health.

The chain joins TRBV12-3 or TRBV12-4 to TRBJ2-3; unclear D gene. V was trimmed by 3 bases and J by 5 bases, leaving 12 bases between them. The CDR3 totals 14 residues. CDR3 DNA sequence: TGTGCCAGCAGTTTGATGGGCGAGAAAGATACGCAGTATTTT. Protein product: CASSLMGEKDTQYF.

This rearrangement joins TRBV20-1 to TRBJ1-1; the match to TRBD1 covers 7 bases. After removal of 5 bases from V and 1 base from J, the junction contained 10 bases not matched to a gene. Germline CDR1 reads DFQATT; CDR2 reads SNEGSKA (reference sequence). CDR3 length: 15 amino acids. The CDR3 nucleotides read TGCAGTGCTCAGGGGGACGCAGGGGGGAACACTGAAGCTTTCTTT. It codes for CSAQGDAGGNTEAFF.

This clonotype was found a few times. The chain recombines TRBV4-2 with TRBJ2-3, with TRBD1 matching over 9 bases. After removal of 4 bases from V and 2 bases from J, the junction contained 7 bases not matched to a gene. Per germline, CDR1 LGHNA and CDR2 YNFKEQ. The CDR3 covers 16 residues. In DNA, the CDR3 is TGTGCCAGCAGCCTGAGGACAGGGGAGATCACAGATACGCAGTATTTT. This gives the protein CASSLRTGEITDTQYF.

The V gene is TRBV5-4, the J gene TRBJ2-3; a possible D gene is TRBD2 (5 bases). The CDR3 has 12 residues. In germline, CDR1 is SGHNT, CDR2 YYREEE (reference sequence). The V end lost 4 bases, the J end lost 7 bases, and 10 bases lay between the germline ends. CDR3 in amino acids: CASSTTSHTQYF. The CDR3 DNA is TGTGCCAGCAGCACCACTAGTCATACGCAGTATTTT. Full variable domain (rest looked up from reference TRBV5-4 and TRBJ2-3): ETGVTQSPTHLIKTRGQQVTLRCSSQSGHNTVSWYQQALGQGPQFIFQYYREEENGRGNFPPRFSGLQFPNYSSELNVNALELDDSALYLCASSTTSHTQYFGPGTRLTVL.

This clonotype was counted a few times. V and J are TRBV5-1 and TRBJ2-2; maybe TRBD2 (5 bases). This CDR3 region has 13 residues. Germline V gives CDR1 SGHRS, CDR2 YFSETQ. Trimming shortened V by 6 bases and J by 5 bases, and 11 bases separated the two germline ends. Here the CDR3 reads CASKAERTGELFF. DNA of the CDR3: TGCGCCAGCAAAGCGGAGCGTACCGGGGAGCTGTTTTTT.

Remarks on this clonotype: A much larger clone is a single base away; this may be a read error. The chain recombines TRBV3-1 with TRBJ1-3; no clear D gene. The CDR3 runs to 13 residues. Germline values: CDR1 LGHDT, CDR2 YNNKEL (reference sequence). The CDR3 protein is CASSHGGGNTIHF. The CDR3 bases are TGTGCCAGCAGCCACGGTGGTGGAAACACCATACATTTT.

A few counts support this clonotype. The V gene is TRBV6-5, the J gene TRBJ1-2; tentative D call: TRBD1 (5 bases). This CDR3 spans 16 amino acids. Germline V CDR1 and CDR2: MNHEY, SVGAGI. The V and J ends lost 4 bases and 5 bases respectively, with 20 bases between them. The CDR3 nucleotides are TGTGCCAGCAGTTCGACAGCCTCCCGCTTCCCATATGGCTACACCTTC. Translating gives CASSSTASRFPYGYTF.

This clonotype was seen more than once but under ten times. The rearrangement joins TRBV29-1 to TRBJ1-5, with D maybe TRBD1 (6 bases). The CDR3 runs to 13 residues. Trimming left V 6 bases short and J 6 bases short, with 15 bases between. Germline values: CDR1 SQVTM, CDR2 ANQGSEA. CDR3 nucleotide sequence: TGCAGCGTCGATCAGGGGTTGGGTCAGCCCCAGCATTTT. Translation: CSVDQGLGQPQHF. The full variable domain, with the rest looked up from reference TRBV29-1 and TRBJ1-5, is SAVISQKPSRDICQRGTSLTIQCQVDSQVTMMFWYRQQPGQSLTLIATANQGSEATYESGFVIDKFPISRPNLTFSTLTVSNMSPEDSSIYLCSVDQGLGQPQHFGDGTRLSIL.

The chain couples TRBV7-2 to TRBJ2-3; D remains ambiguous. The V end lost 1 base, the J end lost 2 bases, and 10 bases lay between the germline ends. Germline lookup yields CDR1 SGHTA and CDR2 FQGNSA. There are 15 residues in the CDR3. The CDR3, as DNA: TGTGCCAGCAGCTTAGTCTCCGCTCCCACAGATACGCAGTATTTT. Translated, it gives CASSLVSAPTDTQYF. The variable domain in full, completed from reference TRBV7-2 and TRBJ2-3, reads GAGVSQSPSNKVTEKGKDVELRCDPISGHTALYWYRQSLGQGLEFLIYFQGNSAPDKSGLPSDRFSAERTGGSVSTLTIQRTQQEDSAVYLCASSLVSAPTDTQYFGPGTRLTVL.